This T cell receptor (beta chain) derives from a study of T cell responses to AZD1222 COVID-19 vaccine. Samples with a second dose at about 4 or about 12 weeks were pooled together. Concerning this clone: The antigen is undetermined. Other DNA sequences of this sample code for an identical CDR3.

Here immunoSEQ multiplex PCR was the method, and the copy in TCRdb shows in-frame clones only, minus some. Among 250,000 to 300,000 clones, 90% to 95% were seen once, and the ten largest hold 0.55%. Points from the study as a whole: A reported finding is that nearly half of spike-specific TCRs target unmutated variant regions. It was only after the peak T cell response that any repertoires were sampled.

The CDR3 consists of 14 residues. V shed 4 bases, J shed 0 bases, and the junction held 2 bases outside the gene matches. Germline values: CDR1 LNHDA, CDR2 SQIVND (reference sequence). The chain has TRBV19 and TRBJ1-1, with TRBD1 matching 7 bases. Sample: peripheral blood, taken 28 days after the second AZD1222 dose. This receptor was identified in an adult who received the AZD1222 COVID-19 vaccine. CDR3 sequence: CASSRTGLNTEAFF. The CDR3 region has the DNA TGTGCCAGTAGTAGGACAGGTCTGAACACTGAAGCTTTCTTT.